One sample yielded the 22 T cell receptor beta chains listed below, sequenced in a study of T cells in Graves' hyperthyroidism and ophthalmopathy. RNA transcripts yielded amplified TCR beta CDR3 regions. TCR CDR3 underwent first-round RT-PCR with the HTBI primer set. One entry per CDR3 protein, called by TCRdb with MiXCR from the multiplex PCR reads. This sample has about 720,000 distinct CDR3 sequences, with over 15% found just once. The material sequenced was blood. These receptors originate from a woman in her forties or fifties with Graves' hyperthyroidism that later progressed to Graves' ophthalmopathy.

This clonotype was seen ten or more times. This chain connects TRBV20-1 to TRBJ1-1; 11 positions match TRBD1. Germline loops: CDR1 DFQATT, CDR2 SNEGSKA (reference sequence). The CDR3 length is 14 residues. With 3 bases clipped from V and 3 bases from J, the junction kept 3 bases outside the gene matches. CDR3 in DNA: TGCAGTGCTAGGCCGGGACAGGGGGACACTGAAGCTTTCTTT. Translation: CSARPGQGDTEAFF.

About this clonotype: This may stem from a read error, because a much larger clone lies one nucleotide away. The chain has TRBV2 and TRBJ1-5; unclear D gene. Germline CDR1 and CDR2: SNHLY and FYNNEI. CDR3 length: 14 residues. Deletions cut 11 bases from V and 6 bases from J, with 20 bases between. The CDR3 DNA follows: TGTGCCTGCCATCGGACTCTATCCAGTCAGCCCCAGCATTTT. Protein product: CACHRTLSSQPQHF.

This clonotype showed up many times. CDR3 sequence (DNA): TGTGCCAGCAGCTTTTCCGGGGGGGTTCGCGAGCAGTACTTC. Protein sequence: CASSFSGGVREQYF. V and J are TRBV11-2 and TRBJ2-7; 8 nucleotides align to TRBD2. The CDR3 has 14 residues. Germline V CDR1 and CDR2: SGHAT, FQNNGV. Trimming at V came to 3 bases and at J to 6 bases, leaving 7 bases not matched to a gene.

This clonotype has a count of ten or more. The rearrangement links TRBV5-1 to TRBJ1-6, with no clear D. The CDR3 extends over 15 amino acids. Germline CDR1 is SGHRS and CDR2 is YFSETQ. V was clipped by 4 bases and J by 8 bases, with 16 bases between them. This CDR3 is CASSTETEPYSPLHF. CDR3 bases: TGCGCCAGCAGCACGGAGACGGAACCCTATTCACCCCTCCACTTT.

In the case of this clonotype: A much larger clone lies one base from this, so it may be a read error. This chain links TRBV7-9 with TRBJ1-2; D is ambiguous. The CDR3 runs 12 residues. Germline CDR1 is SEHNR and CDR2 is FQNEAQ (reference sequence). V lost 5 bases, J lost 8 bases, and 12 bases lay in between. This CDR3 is CASSIYEKGYTF. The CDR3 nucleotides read TGTGCCAGCAGCATATACGAGAAGGGCTACACCTTC.

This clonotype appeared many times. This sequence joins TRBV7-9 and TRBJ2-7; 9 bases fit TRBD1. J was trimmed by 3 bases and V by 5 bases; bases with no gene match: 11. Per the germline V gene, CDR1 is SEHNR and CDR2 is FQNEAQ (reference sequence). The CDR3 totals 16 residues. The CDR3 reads CASSHIGQGLDYEQYF. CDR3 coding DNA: TGTGCCAGCAGCCACATCGGACAGGGGCTAGACTACGAGCAGTACTTC.

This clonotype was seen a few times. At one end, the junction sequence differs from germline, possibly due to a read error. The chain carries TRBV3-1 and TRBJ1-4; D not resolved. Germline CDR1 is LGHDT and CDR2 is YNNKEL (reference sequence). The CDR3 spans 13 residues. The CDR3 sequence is CTSSLALDEKLFF. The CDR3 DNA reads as TGTACCAGCAGCCTTGCGCTGGACGAAAAACTGTTTTTT.

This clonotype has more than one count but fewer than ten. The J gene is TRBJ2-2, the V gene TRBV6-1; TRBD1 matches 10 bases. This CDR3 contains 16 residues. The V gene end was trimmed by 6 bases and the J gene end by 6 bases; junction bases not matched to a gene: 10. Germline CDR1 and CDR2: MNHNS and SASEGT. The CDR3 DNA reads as TGTGCCAGCAGCGAACGGGACAGGGGAAGTTCCGGGGAGCTGTTTTTT. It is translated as CASSERDRGSSGELFF.

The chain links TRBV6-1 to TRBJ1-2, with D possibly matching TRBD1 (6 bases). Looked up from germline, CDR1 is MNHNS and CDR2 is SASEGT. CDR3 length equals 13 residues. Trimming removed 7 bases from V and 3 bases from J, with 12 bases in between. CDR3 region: CASTHRADYGYTF. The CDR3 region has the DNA TGTGCCAGCACCCACAGGGCCGACTATGGCTACACCTTC.

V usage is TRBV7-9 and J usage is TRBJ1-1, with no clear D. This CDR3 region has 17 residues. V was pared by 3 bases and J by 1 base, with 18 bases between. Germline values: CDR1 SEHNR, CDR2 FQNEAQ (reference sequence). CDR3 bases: TGTGCCAGCAGCTTGGAAACCGGGCCCCTAACGAACACTGAAGCTTTCTTT. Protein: CASSLETGPLTNTEAFF.

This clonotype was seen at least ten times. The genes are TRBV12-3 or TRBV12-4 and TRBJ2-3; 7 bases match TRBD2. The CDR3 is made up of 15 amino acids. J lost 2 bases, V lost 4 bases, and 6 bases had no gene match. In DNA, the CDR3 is TGTGCCAGCAGTTCCCAAGGGACTATCACAGATACGCAGTATTTT. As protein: CASSSQGTITDTQYF.

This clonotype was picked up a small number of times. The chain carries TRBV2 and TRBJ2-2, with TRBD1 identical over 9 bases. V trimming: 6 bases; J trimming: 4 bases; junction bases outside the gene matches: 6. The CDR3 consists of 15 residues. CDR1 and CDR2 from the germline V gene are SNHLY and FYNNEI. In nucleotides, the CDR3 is TGTGCCAGCAGGACGGGACAGGGAGGCACCGGGGAGCTGTTTTTT. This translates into CASRTGQGGTGELFF. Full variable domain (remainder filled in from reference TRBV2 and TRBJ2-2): EPEVTQTPSHQVTQMGQEVILRCVPISNHLYFYWYRQILGQKVEFLVSFYNNEISEKSEIFDDQFSVERPDGSNFTLKIRSTKLEDSAMYFCASRTGQGGTGELFFGEGSRLTVL.

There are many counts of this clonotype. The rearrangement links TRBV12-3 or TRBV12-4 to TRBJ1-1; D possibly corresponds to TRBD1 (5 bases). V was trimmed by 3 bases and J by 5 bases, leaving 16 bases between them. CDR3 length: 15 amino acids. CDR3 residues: CASSLGWGGETEAFF. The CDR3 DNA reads TGTGCCAGCAGTTTGGGTTGGGGGGGAGAGACTGAAGCTTTCTTT.

The CDR3 sequence: CASSSGGSGNQETQYF. CDR3 nucleotide sequence: TGTGCCAGCAGCTCGGGGGGGAGCGGGAACCAAGAGACCCAGTACTTC. The chain is built from TRBV11-2 and TRBJ2-5, with TRBD2 matching over 8 bases. J gave up 0 bases and V 4 bases, and 7 bases lay outside the gene matches. Germline CDR1 is SGHAT and CDR2 is FQNNGV. This CDR3 comprises 16 residues.

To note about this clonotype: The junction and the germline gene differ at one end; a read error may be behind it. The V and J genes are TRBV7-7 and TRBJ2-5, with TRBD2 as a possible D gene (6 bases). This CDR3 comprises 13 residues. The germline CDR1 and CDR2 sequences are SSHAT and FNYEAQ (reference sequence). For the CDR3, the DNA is TGTGCTAGCAGCTTAGGAGGGGAAGAGGCCCAGTACTTC. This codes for CASSLGGEEAQYF.

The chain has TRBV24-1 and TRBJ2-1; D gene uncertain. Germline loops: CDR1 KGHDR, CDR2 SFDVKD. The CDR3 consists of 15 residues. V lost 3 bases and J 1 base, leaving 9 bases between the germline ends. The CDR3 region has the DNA TGTGCCACCAGTGATCCGCAGCTTTCCTACAATGAGCAGTTCTTC. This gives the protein CATSDPQLSYNEQFF.

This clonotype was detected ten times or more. The CDR3, as DNA: TGTGCCAGCAGCTTTACAGGGATGCACACTGAAGCTTTCTTT. Translated: CASSFTGMHTEAFF. This chain uses TRBV13 with TRBJ1-1, with D tentatively TRBD1 (6 bases). CDR3 length equals 14 residues. Trimming left V 3 bases short and J 3 bases short, with 11 bases between. Germline V gene sequence: CDR1 PRHDT, CDR2 FYEKMQ (reference sequence).

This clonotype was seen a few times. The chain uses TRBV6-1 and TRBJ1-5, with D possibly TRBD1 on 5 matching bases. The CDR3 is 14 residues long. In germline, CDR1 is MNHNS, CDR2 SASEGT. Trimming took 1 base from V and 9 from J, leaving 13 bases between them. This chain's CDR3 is CASSEGQGNWPQHF. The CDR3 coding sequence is TGTGCCAGCAGTGAAGGTCAGGGAAATTGGCCCCAGCATTTT.

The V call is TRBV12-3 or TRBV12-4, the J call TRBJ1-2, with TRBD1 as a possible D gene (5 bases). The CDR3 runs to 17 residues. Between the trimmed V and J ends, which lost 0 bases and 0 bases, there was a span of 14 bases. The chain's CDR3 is CASSLAGEREPNYGYTF. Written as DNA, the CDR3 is TGTGCCAGCAGTTTAGCGGGGGAGAGGGAACCTAACTATGGCTACACCTTC.

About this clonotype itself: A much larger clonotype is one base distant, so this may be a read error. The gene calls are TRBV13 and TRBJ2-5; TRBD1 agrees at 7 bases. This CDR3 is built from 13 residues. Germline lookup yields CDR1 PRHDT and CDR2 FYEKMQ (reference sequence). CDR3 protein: CASSPDRVETRYF. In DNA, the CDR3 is TGTGCCAGCAGCCCAGACAGGGTTGAGACCCGGTACTTC.

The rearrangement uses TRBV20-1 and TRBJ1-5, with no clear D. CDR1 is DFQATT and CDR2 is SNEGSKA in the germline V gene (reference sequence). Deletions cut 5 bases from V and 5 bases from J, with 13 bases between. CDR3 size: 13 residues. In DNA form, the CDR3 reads TGCAGTGCTGAAATCGCGCTTCATCAGCCCCAGCATTTT. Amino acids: CSAEIALHQPQHF.

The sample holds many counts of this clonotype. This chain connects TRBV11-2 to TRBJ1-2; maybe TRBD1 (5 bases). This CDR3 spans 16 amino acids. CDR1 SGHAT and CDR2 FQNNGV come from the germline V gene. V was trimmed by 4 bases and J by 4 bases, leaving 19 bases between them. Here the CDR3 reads CASSSKKKTALYGYTF. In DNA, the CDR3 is TGTGCCAGCAGCTCTAAGAAAAAGACAGCGCTCTATGGCTACACCTTC.